Following are 19 T cell receptor beta chains from one sample sequenced in a study of shared clonotypes between healthy human individuals. The protocol was immunoSEQ multiplex PCR, while the TCRdb copy is restricted to in-frame clones and leaves out a portion. Of about 2 million clones in the sample, over 85% were seen once. Positive CCR7 selection of CD45RO-negative cells yielded the naive CD8 cells, and terminally differentiated effector memory CD45RA+ cells were excluded. The sequenced sample was naive CD8+ T cells sorted from blood. The receptors originated from a man younger than 35 in good health.

The V gene is TRBV9, the J gene TRBJ2-7; D may be TRBD1 or TRBD2 (5 bases each). Germline CDR1 is SGDLS and CDR2 is YYNGEE. CDR3 size: 14 residues. Trimming left V 3 bases short and J 0 bases short, with 10 bases between. The CDR3 DNA sequence: TGTGCCAGCAGCGCGGGACGTAGCTCCTACGAGCAGTACTTC. Residues: CASSAGRSSYEQYF. Based on the CDR3 plus reference TRBV9 and TRBJ2-7, the full variable domain is DSGVTQTPKHLITATGQRVTLRCSPRSGDLSVYWYQQSLDQGLQFLIQYYNGEERAKGNILERFSAQQFPDLHSELNLSSLELGDSALYFCASSAGRSSYEQYFGPGTRLTVT.

The chain recombines TRBV7-9 with TRBJ2-3; 7 bases line up with TRBD1. The V segment lost 1 base and the J segment 2 bases; nucleotides outside the gene matches: 6. The CDR3 loop spans 16 amino acids. The V gene's germline CDR1 is SEHNR and CDR2 FQNEAQ (reference sequence). In nucleotides, the CDR3 is TGTGCCAGCAGCTTAGTAGGGGGACAGAACACAGATACGCAGTATTTT. As protein: CASSLVGGQNTDTQYF.

This chain joins TRBV7-8 and TRBJ2-7; 9 bases map to TRBD2. The germline V gene has CDR1 SGHVS and CDR2 FQNEAQ. V was pared by 2 bases and J by 5 bases, with 4 bases of the junction left unmatched. CDR3 length equals 14 residues. The CDR3 sequence: CASSLISGSHEQYF. The CDR3 region has the DNA TGTGCCAGCAGCTTAATTAGCGGGAGCCACGAGCAGTACTTC.

This chain uses TRBV28 with TRBJ2-1, with 7 bases fitting TRBD2. The CDR3 has 18 residues. Germline CDR1 is MDHEN and CDR2 is SYDVKM. The V gene end was trimmed by 5 bases and the J gene end by 5 bases; junction bases not matched to a gene: 18. CDR3 residues: CASSVPWGGPLVDNEQFF. The CDR3 DNA follows: TGTGCCAGCAGTGTCCCGTGGGGAGGGCCTTTAGTGGACAATGAGCAGTTCTTC.

This chain joins TRBV15 and TRBJ2-7; D possibly corresponds to TRBD1 (6 bases). Germline values: CDR1 LNHNV, CDR2 YYDKDF (reference sequence). This CDR3 contains 14 residues. The germline V and J ends were trimmed by 1 base and 3 bases, with 10 bases remaining between them. CDR3 protein: CATSRGGTYYEQYF. CDR3 nucleotide sequence: TGTGCCACCAGCAGAGGTGGGACATACTACGAGCAGTACTTC.

This clone was detected once. Other DNA sequences in this specimen translate into the identical CDR3. The gene calls are TRBV6-5 and TRBJ2-7; no clear D. The CDR3 is made up of 14 amino acids. Trimming pared 0 bases from V and 2 bases from J, leaving 8 bases between. Germline CDR1 MNHEY, CDR2 SVGAGI. CDR3 in DNA: TGTGCCAGCAGTTACTCGGACGGTACCTACGAGCAGTACTTC. Its protein is CASSYSDGTYEQYF.

J is TRBJ2-3 and V is TRBV9, with 11 bases matching TRBD1. This CDR3 has 16 residues. The V gene's germline CDR1 is SGDLS and CDR2 YYNGEE. V shed 1 base and J 6 bases; nucleotides not matched to a gene: 7. The DNA of the CDR3 is TGTGCCAGCAGCGTATCCGGACAGGGGGCGCGGGATACGCAGTATTTT. Protein product: CASSVSGQGARDTQYF.

The chain joins TRBV2 to TRBJ1-2; 7 bases agree with TRBD1. Per germline, CDR1 SNHLY and CDR2 FYNNEI. The CDR3 is 16 amino acids. DNA for the CDR3: TGTGCGAGCGAGGGGGACAGACCCTCGTTTGACTATGGCTACACCTTC. This translates into CASEGDRPSFDYGYTF.

The J gene is TRBJ2-7, the V gene TRBV13; TRBD1 matches 10 bases. The CDR3 is 17 amino acids. V shed 4 bases and J 4 bases; nucleotides not matched to a gene: 13. From germline, CDR1 is PRHDT and CDR2 FYEKMQ (reference sequence). CDR3 in DNA: TGTGCCAGCAGCTCGCGGGGGACAGGGGACATTACTTACGAGCAGTACTTC. Protein product: CASSSRGTGDITYEQYF.

Concerning this clone: Other DNA sequences in the sample encode the same CDR3. The chain uses TRBV4-1 and TRBJ2-7, with 10 bases that match TRBD1. V gave up 3 bases and J gave up 2 bases; unmatched junction bases: 1. CDR1 is MGHRA, CDR2 YSYEKL, per germline. There are 14 residues in the CDR3. CDR3 sequence: CASSQGQGTYEQYF. CDR3 nucleotides: TGCGCCAGCAGCCAGGGACAGGGGACCTACGAGCAGTACTTC.

The V and J genes are TRBV11-2 and TRBJ2-5, with D possibly being TRBD1 (5 bases). This CDR3 is 15 amino acids long. Trimming stripped 1 base from V and 4 bases from J, with 13 bases between. Germline CDR1 is SGHAT and CDR2 is FQNNGV. The CDR3 loop reads CASSLGGRVPETQYF. The CDR3 DNA reads TGTGCCAGCAGCTTAGGCGGCAGGGTCCCAGAGACCCAGTACTTC.

The CDR3 DNA follows: TGTGCCAGCAGTGAATATCGACGACAGGGGACAATATGGGACTATGGCTACACCTTC. Its protein product is CASSEYRRQGTIWDYGYTF. The V and J genes are TRBV2 and TRBJ1-2; 8 bases line up with TRBD1. J gave up 3 bases and V 2 bases, and 17 bases lay outside the gene matches. CDR1 is SNHLY, CDR2 FYNNEI, per germline. The length of the CDR3 is 19 residues.

As concerns this clone: The same CDR3 arises from other DNA sequences in this sample as well. V is TRBV6-5 and J is TRBJ2-7; D not certain. Germline V gene lookup returns CDR1 MNHEY and CDR2 SVGAGI. V lost 0 bases to trimming and J lost 6 bases, with 6 bases between them. This CDR3 is 12 amino acids long. This CDR3 reads CASSYSEGEQYF. In DNA, the CDR3 is TGTGCCAGCAGTTACTCAGAAGGCGAGCAGTACTTC.

The chain combines TRBV9 with TRBJ2-2; 9 bases agree with TRBD2. CDR1 SGDLS and CDR2 YYNGEE come from the germline V gene. V was pared by 6 bases and J by 0 bases, with 12 bases of the junction left unmatched. The CDR3 runs 18 residues. For the CDR3, the DNA is TGTGCCAGCAACGCACAGCGGGGGGCCCCTTCGAACACCGGGGAGCTGTTTTTT. Translating gives CASNAQRGAPSNTGELFF. The variable domain in full, completed from reference TRBV9 and TRBJ2-2, reads DSGVTQTPKHLITATGQRVTLRCSPRSGDLSVYWYQQSLDQGLQFLIQYYNGEERAKGNILERFSAQQFPDLHSELNLSSLELGDSALYFCASNAQRGAPSNTGELFFGEGSRLTVL.

Comment on this clone: The sample has other DNA sequences that encode this CDR3 too. The chain is built from TRBV6-6 and TRBJ1-1; D is possibly TRBD1 (5 bases). Trimming shortened V by 9 bases and J by 8 bases, and 16 bases separated the two germline ends. This CDR3 is built from 12 residues. Germline-derived CDR1 and CDR2 are MNHNY and SVGAGI (reference sequence). Written as DNA, the CDR3 is TGTGCCAGTAGTACTCGACAGTCGGAAGCTTTCTTT. Translation gives CASSTRQSEAFF.

The J gene is TRBJ2-7, the V gene TRBV25-1; D gene unclear. This CDR3 is built from 13 residues. The V and J ends lost 2 bases and 3 bases respectively, with 8 bases between them. CDR1 is MGHDK and CDR2 is SYGVNS in the germline V gene. The CDR3 sequence is CASSESLDYEQYF. CDR3 bases: TGTGCCAGCAGTGAAAGTCTAGACTACGAGCAGTACTTC.

The rearrangement uses TRBV4-3 and TRBJ2-7, with TRBD2 matching 10 bases. The V gene end was trimmed by 0 bases and the J gene end by 3 bases; junction bases not matched to a gene: 5. Germline values: CDR1 LGHNA, CDR2 YSLEER. The CDR3 consists of 16 residues. This CDR3 is CASSQEWASGSYEQYF. The DNA for the CDR3 is TGCGCCAGCAGCCAAGAGTGGGCTAGCGGGAGCTACGAGCAGTACTTC.

This clone appeared once. The CDR3 loop reads CASSLAGTSPYEQYF. CDR3 DNA sequence: TGTGCCAGCAGCTTGGCCGGGACTAGTCCCTACGAGCAGTACTTC. This chain connects TRBV5-6 to TRBJ2-7, with 8 bases lining up with TRBD2. The CDR3 is 15 amino acids. Germline V gene sequence: CDR1 SGHDT, CDR2 YYEEEE. Trimming removed 0 bases from V and 2 bases from J; junction bases left unmatched: 4.

This chain uses TRBV6-1 with TRBJ2-2, with no clear D. The CDR3 contains 13 residues. Trimming pared 10 bases from V and 4 bases from J, leaving 13 bases between. Germline values: CDR1 MNHNS, CDR2 SASEGT. CDR3 in DNA: TGTGCCACCGGAGATCTGGGCACCGGGGAGCTGTTTTTT. This translates into CATGDLGTGELFF.